The source of this T cell receptor beta chain is a study of T-cell reconstitution after alpha-beta-depleted transplantation in children. V shed 6 bases and J 2 bases; nucleotides not matched to a gene: 11. The CDR3 covers 16 residues. Germline assignment: CDR1 SGHAT and CDR2 FQNNGV. For TCRbeta, the library was prepared with unique molecular identifiers. TCRdb ran MiXCR on the PCR reads and lists one entry per CDR3 protein. The sample includes just under 550,000 distinct CDR3 sequences, 15% to 20% of them seen just once. This sequence originates from a human donor who donated a stem cell graft to a child with acute lymphoblastic leukemia. The J gene is TRBJ2-3, the V gene TRBV11-2, with TRBD2 matching 7 bases. The sample here was PBMCs from the stem cell graft donor, taken from the stem cell graft. The CDR3 sequence: CASRSWGGPDTDTQYF. In nucleotides, the CDR3 is TGTGCCAGCAGGTCCTGGGGAGGGCCGGACACAGATACGCAGTATTTT.